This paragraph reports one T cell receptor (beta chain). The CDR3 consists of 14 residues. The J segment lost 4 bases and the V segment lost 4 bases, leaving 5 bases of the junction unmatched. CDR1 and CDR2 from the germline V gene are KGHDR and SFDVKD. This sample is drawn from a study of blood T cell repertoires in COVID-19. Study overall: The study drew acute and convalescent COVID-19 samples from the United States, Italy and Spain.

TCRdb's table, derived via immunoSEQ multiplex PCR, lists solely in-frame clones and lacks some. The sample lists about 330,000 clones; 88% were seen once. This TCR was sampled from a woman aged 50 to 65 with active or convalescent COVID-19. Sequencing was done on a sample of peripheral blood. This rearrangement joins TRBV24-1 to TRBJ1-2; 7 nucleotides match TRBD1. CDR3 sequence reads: CATSDSGQSYGYTF. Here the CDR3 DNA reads TGTGCCACCAGTGACTCGGGACAGAGCTATGGCTACACCTTC.